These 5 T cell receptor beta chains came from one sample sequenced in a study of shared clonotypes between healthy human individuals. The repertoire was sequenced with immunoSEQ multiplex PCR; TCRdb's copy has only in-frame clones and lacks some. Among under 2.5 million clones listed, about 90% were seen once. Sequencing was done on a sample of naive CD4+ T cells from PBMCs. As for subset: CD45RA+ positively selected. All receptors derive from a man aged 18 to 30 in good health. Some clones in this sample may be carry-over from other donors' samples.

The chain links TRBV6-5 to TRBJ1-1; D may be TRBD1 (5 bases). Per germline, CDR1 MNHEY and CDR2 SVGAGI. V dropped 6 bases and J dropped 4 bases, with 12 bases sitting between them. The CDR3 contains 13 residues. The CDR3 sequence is CASSPGGSTEAFF. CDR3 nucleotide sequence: TGTGCCAGCAGCCCCGGGGGGTCCACTGAAGCTTTCTTT.

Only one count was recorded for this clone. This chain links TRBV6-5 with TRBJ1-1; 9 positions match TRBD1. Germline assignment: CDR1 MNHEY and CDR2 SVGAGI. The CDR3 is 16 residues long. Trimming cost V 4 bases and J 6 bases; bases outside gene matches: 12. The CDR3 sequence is CASSSQDRGGGSEAFF. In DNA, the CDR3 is TGTGCCAGCAGTTCCCAAGACAGGGGGGGAGGATCTGAAGCTTTCTTT.

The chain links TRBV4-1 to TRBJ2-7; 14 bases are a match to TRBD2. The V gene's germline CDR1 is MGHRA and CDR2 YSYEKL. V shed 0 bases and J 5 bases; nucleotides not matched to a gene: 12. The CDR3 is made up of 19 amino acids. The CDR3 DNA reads TGCGCCAGCAGCCAAGAGGGACAGGGACTAGCGGGAGCAGGGAACGAGCAGTACTTC. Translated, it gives CASSQEGQGLAGAGNEQYF.

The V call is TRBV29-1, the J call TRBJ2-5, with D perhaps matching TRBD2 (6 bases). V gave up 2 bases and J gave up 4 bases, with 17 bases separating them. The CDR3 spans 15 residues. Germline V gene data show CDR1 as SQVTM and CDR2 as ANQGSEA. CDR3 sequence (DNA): TGCAGCGTTGAACCTCTCGGGCGGGATCGAGAGACCCAGTACTTC. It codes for CSVEPLGRDRETQYF. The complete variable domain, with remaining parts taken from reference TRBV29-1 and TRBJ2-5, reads SAVISQKPSRDICQRGTSLTIQCQVDSQVTMMFWYRQQPGQSLTLIATANQGSEATYESGFVIDKFPISRPNLTFSTLTVSNMSPEDSSIYLCSVEPLGRDRETQYFGPGTRLLVL.

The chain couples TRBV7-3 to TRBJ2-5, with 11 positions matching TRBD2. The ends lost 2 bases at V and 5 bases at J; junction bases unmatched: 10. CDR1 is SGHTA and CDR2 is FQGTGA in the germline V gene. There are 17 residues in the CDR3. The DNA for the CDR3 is TGTGCCAGCAGCTTAGGGCCTAGCGGGAGGATGAGGGAGACCCAGTACTTC. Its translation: CASSLGPSGRMRETQYF. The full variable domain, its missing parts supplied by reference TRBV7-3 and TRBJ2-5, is GAGVSQTPSNKVTEKGKYVELRCDPISGHTALYWYRQSLGQGPEFLIYFQGTGAADDSGLPNDRFFAVRPEGSVSTLKIQRTERGDSAVYLCASSLGPSGRMRETQYFGPGTRLLVL.